Below, 8 T cell receptor beta chains from the same sample are listed, as sequenced in a study of tumor-infiltrating lymphocytes in primary liver carcinoma (dated by TCRdb to 2017 to 2019). TCRdb records Illumina HiSeq 2500 as the sequencer. TCRbeta-specific cDNA was reverse-transcribed from around 500 ng total RNA using a constant-region primer and ProtoScript II reverse transcriptase. The TCRbeta libraries were prepared through three rounds of nested multiplex PCR following a slightly modified ARM-PCR procedure. Each of the first two PCR rounds ran for about 10 cycles using multiplex TRBV1-TRBV30 forward primers together with a Cbeta reverse primer. TCRdb handled the public reads itself, with Q25 trimming in fastp and clone calling in MiXCR, and kept productive beta chains. Each record represents a unique CDR3 protein, reported with the most common genes and DNA among its rows. The sample table holds 100,000 to 150,000 distinct CDR3 sequences, of which 55% to 75% were seen once. Of the sample, approximately 8% is held by the ten largest clones.

Total RNA and DNA were co-extracted from around 20-30 mg of bulk tissue with the AllPrep DNA/RNA mini kit, without cell sorting. Sequencing was performed on liver tumor tissue from sampling region 3. The cell subset or site label, read with the paper, signifies: tumor region T3, left-lateral pole. The receptors were sampled from a woman aged 55 to 70 with primary liver carcinoma and hepatitis B virus infection.

The genes are TRBV6-6 and TRBJ2-7, with 8 bases that match TRBD2. The trim removed 0 bases at V and 6 bases at J, leaving 16 bases unmatched. From germline, CDR1 is MNHNY and CDR2 SVGAGI (reference sequence). This CDR3 contains 18 residues. The CDR3 bases are TGTGCCAGCAGTTACTCCCGCCGCGCCGCAGCGGGAGTTTGCGAGCAGTACTTC. Protein sequence: CASSYSRRAAAGVCEQYF.

Turning to this clonotype: The conserved final phenylalanine or tryptophan is absent from the CDR3, which likely points to a read error. The V gene is TRBV12-3 or TRBV12-4, the J gene TRBJ1-6; no definite D call. The CDR3 is 16 residues long. V shed 6 bases and J shed 7 bases, with 19 bases lying between them. CDR3 residues: CASSTRLGIGNSPLHI. CDR3 in DNA: TGTGCCAGCAGCACCCGGTTAGGGATAGGGAATTCACCCCTCCACATT.

This clonotype was counted ten times or more. The chain carries TRBV6-5 and TRBJ1-6; perhaps TRBD1 as D (5 bases). Deletions cut 2 bases from V and 10 bases from J, with 15 bases between. CDR3 length equals 15 residues. CDR1 MNHEY and CDR2 SVGAGI come from the germline V gene. CDR3: CASSYGSGIGSPLHF. CDR3 DNA: TGTGCCAGCAGTTACGGGTCAGGGATTGGCTCACCCCTCCACTTT.

V and J are TRBV24-1 and TRBJ2-7, with 7 nucleotides matching TRBD1. V was pared by 4 bases and J by 1 base, with 6 bases of the junction left unmatched. The CDR3 has 15 residues. The germline gives CDR1 KGHDR, CDR2 SFDVKD. CDR3 DNA: TGTGCCACCAGTGACACAACGACAGGGTCCTACGAGCAGTACTTC. Protein sequence: CATSDTTTGSYEQYF.

As to this clonotype: This may be a read error: a much more frequent sequence differs by one nucleotide. The V call is TRBV5-5, the J call TRBJ2-3, with D perhaps TRBD2 (5 bases). This CDR3 is built from 16 residues. CDR1 and CDR2 (germline): SGHKS, YYEKEE (reference sequence). V lost 4 bases and J 0 bases, leaving 15 bases between the germline ends. The CDR3 DNA reads as TGTGCCAGCAGCAAACCCCGAGCGGCTAGCACAGATACGCAGTATTTT. Protein product: CASSKPRAASTDTQYF.

A remark on this clonotype: Since a much larger clone is just one base distant, this may be a read error. Here the CDR3 omits its conserved ending phenylalanine or tryptophan, so a read error is the likely source. V gene TRBV14 combines with J gene TRBJ2-4; 8 nucleotides align to TRBD2. V lost 3 bases to trimming and J lost 7 bases; unmatched junction nucleotides: 5. CDR1 is SGHDN and CDR2 is FVKESK in the germline V gene. This CDR3 is built from 14 residues. The CDR3 DNA reads TGTGCCAGCAGCCAGGTAGCGGGATCGAACATTCAGTACTCC. The encoded protein is CASSQVAGSNIQYS.

A remark on this clonotype: One end of the junction fails to match germline, which may point to a read error. The V and J genes are TRBV6-6 and TRBJ2-7, with TRBD1 identical over 7 bases. Germline CDR1 is MNHNY and CDR2 is SVGAGI (reference sequence). There are 16 residues in the CDR3. CDR3 bases: TGCTCCAGCAGTTACTCCGTGACAGGGACCACCTACGAGCAGTACTTC. It encodes CSSSYSVTGTTYEQYF.

V is TRBV7-3 and J is TRBJ1-5; D gene ambiguous. Germline loops: CDR1 SGHTA, CDR2 FQGTGA. With 1 base removed from V and 6 bases from J, the gap between germline ends came to 13 bases. The CDR3 is 15 residues long. DNA of the CDR3: TGTGCCAGCAGCTTAATGGGTCAGCCAGGTCAGCCCCAGCATTTT. Amino acid sequence: CASSLMGQPGQPQHF.